A single sample is the source of the 17 T cell receptor beta chains below, sequenced in a study of shared clonotypes between healthy human individuals. TCRdb's copy holds only in-frame clones and misses some; the assay was immunoSEQ multiplex PCR. Seen here are 200,000 to 250,000 clones, 50% to 75% observed once, and the top ten hold 11%. Sequenced material: memory CD4+ T cells sorted from blood. Subset here: CD45RA-negative fraction. These receptor sequences come from a young man in good health.

This clone was seen repeatedly, ten times or more. The gene calls are TRBV2 and TRBJ2-1; 8 positions match TRBD1. The CDR3 consists of 14 residues. Germline V lookup: CDR1 SNHLY, CDR2 FYNNEI. The V segment lost 6 bases and the J segment 3 bases; nucleotides outside the gene matches: 4. The DNA of the CDR3 is TGTGCCAGCAGAGACAGGGGTAGCTACAATGAGCAGTTCTTC. Encoded protein: CASRDRGSYNEQFF.

This rearrangement joins TRBV29-1 to TRBJ2-1; 11 bases agree with TRBD1. Germline V lookup: CDR1 SQVTM, CDR2 ANQGSEA. Germline trimming cut 7 bases from V and 6 bases from J; bases unmatched to any gene: 11. The CDR3 is made up of 15 amino acids. CDR3 DNA: TGCAGCGCTTACACCTCCGGGACAGGGGGCAATGAGCAGTTCTTC. Translation gives CSAYTSGTGGNEQFF.

The chain is built from TRBV7-9 and TRBJ2-6; TRBD2 matches 14 bases. This CDR3 has 19 amino acids. CDR1 is SEHNR, CDR2 FQNEAQ, per germline (reference sequence). With V trimmed by 5 bases and J by 0 bases, 6 bases remained unmatched. CDR3 amino acids: CASSPGTSGSLSGANVLTF. Here the CDR3 DNA reads TGTGCCAGCAGCCCCGGGACTAGCGGGAGTCTCTCTGGGGCCAACGTCCTGACTTTC.

The chain employs TRBV7-6 and TRBJ2-1; the D gene is possibly TRBD1 (6 bases). The germline V and J ends were trimmed by 0 bases and 11 bases, with 11 bases remaining between them. CDR1 and CDR2 (germline): SGHVS, FNYEAQ. CDR3 length equals 13 residues. CDR3 nucleotides: TGTGCCAGCAGCTTAGCCCCGGACAGAAAGCAGTTCTTC. Translated, it gives CASSLAPDRKQFF.

J is TRBJ2-7 and V is TRBV19; 8 nucleotides align to TRBD1. The V and J ends lost 9 bases and 3 bases, in that order; junction bases with no gene match: 4. The CDR3 sequence is 12 residues long. The germline V gene encodes CDR1 LNHDA and CDR2 SQIVND (reference sequence). DNA for the CDR3: TGTGCCAGCCGGGACAGGAACTACGAGCAGTACTTC. Translation: CASRDRNYEQYF. Full variable domain (outside the CDR3, taken from reference TRBV19 and TRBJ2-7): DGGITQSPKYLFRKEGQNVTLSCEQNLNHDAMYWYRQDPGQGLRLIYYSQIVNDFQKGDIAEGYSVSREKKESFPLTVTSAQKNPTAFYLCASRDRNYEQYFGPGTRLTVT.

The rearrangement links TRBV19 to TRBJ1-1; D not certain. From germline, CDR1 is LNHDA and CDR2 SQIVND (reference sequence). This CDR3 region has 13 residues. Trimming pared 1 base from V and 3 bases from J, leaving 6 bases between. As DNA, the CDR3 is TGTGCCAGTAGTATAGTCGCGGACACTGAAGCTTTCTTT. Protein product: CASSIVADTEAFF.

V is TRBV4-3 and J is TRBJ2-7, with a weak D call TRBD1 (6 bases). The CDR3 covers 18 residues. The ends were cut back, 2 bases at V and 3 bases at J, with 23 bases in the middle. The germline gives CDR1 LGHNA, CDR2 YSLEER. The CDR3 bases are TGCGCCAGCAGCCAACGAATAGGAACGTGGGGACAAAACTACGAGCAGTACTTC. Amino acid sequence: CASSQRIGTWGQNYEQYF.

The J gene is TRBJ2-1, the V gene TRBV5-1, with TRBD2 identical over 7 bases. CDR3 length: 16 amino acids. J was trimmed by 1 base and V by 0 bases; bases with no gene match: 4. CDR1 and CDR2 (germline): SGHRS, YFSETQ. The DNA for the CDR3 is TGCGCCAGCAGCTTGGTCGGTAGCGGGTCCTACAATGAGCAGTTCTTC. Its translation is CASSLVGSGSYNEQFF.

This chain uses TRBV5-6 with TRBJ2-7, with D uncertain. The CDR3 loop spans 15 amino acids. Trimming shortened V by 1 base and J by 2 bases, and 13 bases separated the two germline ends. Germline assignment: CDR1 SGHDT and CDR2 YYEEEE. For the CDR3, the DNA is TGTGCCAGCAGCTTGTTAGGGAAACGAGCCTACGAGCAGTACTTC. Its translation: CASSLLGKRAYEQYF.

V is TRBV5-1 and J is TRBJ2-4, with D maybe TRBD1 (5 bases). The CDR3 consists of 16 residues. V was trimmed by 4 bases and J by 0 bases, leaving 14 bases between them. Germline values: CDR1 SGHRS, CDR2 YFSETQ. CDR3 residues: CASSLRAGLAKNIQYF. The CDR3 nucleotides read TGCGCCAGCAGCCTTCGTGCAGGGCTAGCCAAAAACATTCAGTACTTC. The full variable domain, rest sourced from reference TRBV5-1 and TRBJ2-4, is KAGVTQTPRYLIKTRGQQVTLSCSPISGHRSVSWYQQTPGQGLQFLFEYFSETQRNKGNFPGRFSGRQFSNSRSEMNVSTLELGDSALYLCASSLRAGLAKNIQYFGAGTRLSVL.

This clone was counted only a few times. This chain links TRBV5-6 with TRBJ1-2; 7 positions agree with TRBD1. V shed 4 bases and J 8 bases; nucleotides not matched to a gene: 5. The length of the CDR3 is 12 residues. CDR1 is SGHDT, CDR2 YYEEEE, per germline. The CDR3 protein is CASSKGQYGYTF. CDR3 nucleotides: TGTGCCAGCAGCAAGGGACAGTACGGCTACACCTTC.

The chain links TRBV28 to TRBJ2-7; 9 bases are a match to TRBD1. With 6 bases clipped from V and 3 bases from J, the junction kept 9 bases outside the gene matches. CDR3 length: 15 residues. CDR1 is MDHEN, CDR2 SYDVKM, per germline. CDR3 coding DNA: TGTGCCAGCAGCACTACAGGGGGCCTACTCTACGAGCAGTACTTC. Translated: CASSTTGGLLYEQYF. Full variable domain (remainder filled in from reference TRBV28 and TRBJ2-7): DVKVTQSSRYLVKRTGEKVFLECVQDMDHENMFWYRQDPGLGLRLIYFSYDVKMKEKGDIPEGYSVSREKKERFSLILESASTNQTSMYLCASSTTGGLLYEQYFGPGTRLTVT.

V and J are TRBV14 and TRBJ2-1; 12 bases line up with TRBD2. This CDR3 is 16 amino acids long. Germline trimming cut 4 bases from V and 4 bases from J; bases unmatched to any gene: 5. CDR1 and CDR2 (germline): SGHDN, FVKESK. This CDR3 reads CASSPIGLAGYNEQFF. The DNA of the CDR3 is TGTGCCAGCAGCCCCATAGGACTAGCGGGGTACAATGAGCAGTTCTTC. The variable domain in full, completed from reference TRBV14 and TRBJ2-1, reads EAGVTQFPSHSVIEKGQTVTLRCDPISGHDNLYWYRRVMGKEIKFLLHFVKESKQDESGMPNNRFLAERTGGTYSTLKVQPAELEDSGVYFCASSPIGLAGYNEQFFGPGTRLTVL.

This clone was found once. The gene calls are TRBV28 and TRBJ2-6; 9 bases align to TRBD1. Losses at the gene ends were 4 bases for V and 2 bases for J; bases not matched to a gene: 3. CDR3 length equals 16 residues. CDR1 is MDHEN, CDR2 SYDVKM, per germline. In DNA form, the CDR3 reads TGTGCCAGCAGTTCCGGGACAGGGACTGGGGCCAACGTCCTGACTTTC. Amino acid sequence: CASSSGTGTGANVLTF.

This clone was found a few times. The rearrangement links TRBV7-9 to TRBJ1-5, with D uncertain. Trimming took off 4 bases at V and 6 bases at J, with 19 bases between the two ends. Germline V lookup: CDR1 SEHNR, CDR2 FQNEAQ (reference sequence). CDR3 size: 16 residues. This CDR3 reads CASSSAHEGEVQPQHF. CDR3 DNA: TGTGCCAGCAGCTCTGCGCATGAGGGTGAGGTTCAGCCCCAGCATTTT.

The chain carries TRBV29-1 and TRBJ2-3; the D call may be TRBD1 or TRBD2 (6 bases each). This CDR3 contains 14 residues. Trimming cost V 2 bases and J 4 bases, with 13 bases left between them. Germline V gene lookup returns CDR1 SQVTM and CDR2 ANQGSEA. The CDR3 DNA reads as TGCAGCGTTGAAAAGGGGGGCGGTGCAGATACGCAGTATTTT. Translating it yields CSVEKGGGADTQYF.

The chain uses TRBV27 and TRBJ1-2; D perhaps matches TRBD1 (5 bases). Between the trimmed V and J ends, which lost 5 bases and 4 bases, there was a span of 17 bases. This CDR3 is 15 amino acids long. Germline lookup yields CDR1 MNHEY and CDR2 SMNVEV (reference sequence). CDR3 protein: CASSQSPDSRYGYTF. The CDR3, as DNA: TGTGCCAGCAGTCAATCCCCCGACAGCCGCTATGGCTACACCTTC.